This TCR beta chain was retrieved from a study of cytomegalovirus exposure and HLA in healthy donors. Overall study context: From donors who were HLA-typed, an early data release held 80 million to 85 million unique TCRs.

Study results and limitations: Rare TCR sequences predominated, though certain public TCRs were found in many donors.

Regarding this clone: The antigen remains unidentified.

The PCR had 60 Vbeta and 13 Jbeta primers. Some clones are missing from TCRdb's copy, which holds only in-frame ones; the method was immunoSEQ multiplex PCR. Here the sample spans fewer than 200,000 clones, approximately 81% being singletons. Germline V CDR1 and CDR2: MNHNS, SASEGT. CDR3 size: 16 residues. V dropped 1 base and J dropped 4 bases, with 16 bases sitting between them. The rearrangement joins TRBV6-1 to TRBJ1-2, with no clear D. The clonotype comes from a female donor in good health and CMV-seronegative. Material: PBMCs. CDR3 coding DNA: TGTGCCAGCAGTGAAGAACGTGCAGGCCCTTTCTATGGCTACACCTTC. Its protein is CASSEERAGPFYGYTF.